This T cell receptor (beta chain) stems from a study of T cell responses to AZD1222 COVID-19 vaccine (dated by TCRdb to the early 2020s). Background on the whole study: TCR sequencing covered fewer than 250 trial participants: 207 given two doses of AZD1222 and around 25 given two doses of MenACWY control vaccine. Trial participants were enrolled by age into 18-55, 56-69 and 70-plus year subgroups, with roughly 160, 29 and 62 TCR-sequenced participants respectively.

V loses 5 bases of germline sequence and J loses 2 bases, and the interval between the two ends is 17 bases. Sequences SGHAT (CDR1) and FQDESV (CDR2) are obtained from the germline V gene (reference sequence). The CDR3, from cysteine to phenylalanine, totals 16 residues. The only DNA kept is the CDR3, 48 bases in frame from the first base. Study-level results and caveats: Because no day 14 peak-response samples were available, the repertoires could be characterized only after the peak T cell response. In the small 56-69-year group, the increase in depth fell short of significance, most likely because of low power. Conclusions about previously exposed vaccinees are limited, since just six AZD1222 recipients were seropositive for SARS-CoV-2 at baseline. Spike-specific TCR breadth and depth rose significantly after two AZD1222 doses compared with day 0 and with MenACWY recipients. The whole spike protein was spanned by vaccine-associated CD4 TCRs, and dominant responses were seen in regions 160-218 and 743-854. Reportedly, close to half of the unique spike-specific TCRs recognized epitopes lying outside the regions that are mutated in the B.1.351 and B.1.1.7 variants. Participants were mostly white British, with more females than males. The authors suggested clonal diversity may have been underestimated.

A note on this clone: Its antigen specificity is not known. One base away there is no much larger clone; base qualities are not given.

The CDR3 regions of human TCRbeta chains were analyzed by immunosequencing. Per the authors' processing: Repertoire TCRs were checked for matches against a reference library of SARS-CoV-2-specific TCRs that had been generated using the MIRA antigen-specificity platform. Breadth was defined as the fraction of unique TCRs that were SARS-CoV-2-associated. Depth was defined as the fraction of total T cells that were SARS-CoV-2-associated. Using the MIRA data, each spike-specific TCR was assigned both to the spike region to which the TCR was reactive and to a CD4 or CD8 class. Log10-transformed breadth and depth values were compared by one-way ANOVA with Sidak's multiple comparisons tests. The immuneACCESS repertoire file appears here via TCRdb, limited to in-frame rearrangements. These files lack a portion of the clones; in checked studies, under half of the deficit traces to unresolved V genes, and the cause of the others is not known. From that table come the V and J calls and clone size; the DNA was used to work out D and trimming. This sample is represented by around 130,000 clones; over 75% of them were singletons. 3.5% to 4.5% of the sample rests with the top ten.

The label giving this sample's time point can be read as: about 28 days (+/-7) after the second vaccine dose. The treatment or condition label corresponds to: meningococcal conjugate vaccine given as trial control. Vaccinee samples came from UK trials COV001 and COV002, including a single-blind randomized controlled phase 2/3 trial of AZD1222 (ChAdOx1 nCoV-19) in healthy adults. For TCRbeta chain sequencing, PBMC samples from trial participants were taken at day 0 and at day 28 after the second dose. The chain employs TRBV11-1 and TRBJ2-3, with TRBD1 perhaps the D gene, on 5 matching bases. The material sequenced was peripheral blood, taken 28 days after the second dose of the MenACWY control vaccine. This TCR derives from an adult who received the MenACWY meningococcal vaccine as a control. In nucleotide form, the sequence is TGTGCCAGCAGCCCTAGGTTGGGGCGCGACACAGATACGCAGTATTTT. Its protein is CASSPRLGRDTDTQYF.